The subject of this entry is one T cell receptor beta chain. Assay used: immunoSEQ multiplex PCR; TCRdb lists only in-frame clones, some missing. The table records hundreds of thousands of clones, around 82% of them present only once. Looked up from germline, CDR1 is SEHNR and CDR2 is FQNEAQ (reference sequence). V was clipped by 4 bases and J by 2 bases; unmatched bases: 4. The CDR3 spans 14 residues. This entry is derived from a study of blood T cell repertoires in COVID-19. For the study at large: Both acute and convalescent COVID-19 samples were obtained from the United States, Italy and Spain.

The chain is built from TRBV7-9 and TRBJ2-5; 7 bases fit TRBD1. The source is an older man with acute or convalescent COVID-19. Sample: peripheral blood. CDR3 sequence: CASSWGQTQETQYF. DNA for the CDR3: TGTGCCAGCAGCTGGGGACAGACACAAGAGACCCAGTACTTC.